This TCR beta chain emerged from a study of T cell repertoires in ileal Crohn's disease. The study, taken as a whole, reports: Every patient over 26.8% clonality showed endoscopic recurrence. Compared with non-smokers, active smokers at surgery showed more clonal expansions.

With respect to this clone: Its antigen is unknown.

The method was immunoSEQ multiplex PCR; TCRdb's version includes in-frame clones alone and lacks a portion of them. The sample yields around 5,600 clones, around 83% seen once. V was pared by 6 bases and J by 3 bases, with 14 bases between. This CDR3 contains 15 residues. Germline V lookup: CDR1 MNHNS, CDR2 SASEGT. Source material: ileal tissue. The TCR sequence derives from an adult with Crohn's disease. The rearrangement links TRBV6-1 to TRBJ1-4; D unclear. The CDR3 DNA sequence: TGTGCCAGCAGGACGACCGGCATCCCTAATGAAAAACTGTTTTTT. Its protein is CASRTTGIPNEKLFF.